The source of this T cell receptor beta chain is a study of OX40 agonist ivuxolimab in advanced cancers. The junction had 5 bases not matched to a gene; V was cut back by 0 bases and J by 4 bases. This CDR3 contains 16 residues. Germline V gene data show CDR1 as MNHEY and CDR2 as SMNVEV (reference sequence). Produced via immunoSEQ multiplex PCR; TCRdb's table is partial and in-frame only. In the table there are approximately 79,000 clones, more than 85% of which are singletons. The sequence came from an adult with an advanced solid tumor such as melanoma, head and neck, liver or kidney cancer. V and J are TRBV27 and TRBJ1-4; 7 bases align to TRBD1. The material was CD4+ or CD8+ T cells sorted from blood, obtained in a trial of the OX40 agonist ivuxolimab. As DNA, the CDR3 is TGTGCCAGCAGTTTATCCGGGACAGCCCTTAATGAAAAACTGTTTTTT. Translated, it gives CASSLSGTALNEKLFF.